This TCR beta chain was retrieved from a study of cytomegalovirus exposure and HLA in healthy donors (dated by TCRdb to about 2017). Study-level background: An earlier analysis of some 500 of the donors reported approximately 300 Gb of sequence data and some 120 million unique TCR beta sequences from about 200 million T cells. Approximately 300 gigabases of sequencing data and around 80 million unique TCR sequences made up an early release that covered 640 HLA-typed donors. The genetic ancestry cluster associated with self-reported Caucasian donors included about 84% of the roughly 400 genotyped donors. The study was designed to test whether signatures of past pathogen exposure could be identified by cataloging public T cell receptors. The study profiled the T cell repertoires of 550 to 700 subjects by immunosequencing and related them to cytomegalovirus serostatus. Besides the first cohort of 500 to 700 subjects, a separate validation cohort made up of about 120 different subjects was used. The study combined high-throughput TCR immunosequencing, statistical association of individual TCRs with disease status, and machine learning to predict cytomegalovirus infection status. A later analysis re-examined previously published TCR beta repertoires from about 670 donors and added high-resolution HLA genotyping to investigate patterns of TCR occurrence. Rather than drawing on any new phenotypic data, the later analysis identified candidate immune exposures from TCR beta sequences and the way those sequences occurred across donors. An earlier analysis of 587 of the donors used high-throughput TCR beta sequencing to judge whether each TCR beta V gene segment behaved as functional or pseudogenic. Alongside the repertoire data, information on donor age, sex, ethnicity and CMV serostatus was compiled. A later genetic analysis took genome-wide SNP genotypes for about three fifths of the 666 donors and used that subset as a discovery cohort. All discovery cohort repertoires had been generated on a single sequencing platform. HLA typing included class I and class II loci at four-digit resolution. Typing coverage differed by locus: A, B, C, DRB1 and DQB1 were typed in about 620-640 donors, DQA1 in about 500, DPA1 in 600 to 610, and DPB1 in around 490. Roughly 5 DR-DQ haplotypes were handled as single units for association and clustering, since linkage in the cohort was strong. Across approximately 420 genotyped donors of the cohort, an average of about 240,000 unique TCR beta nucleotide sequences per donor were sequenced, and around 19% of those sequences were non-productive. Study-level results and caveats: Roughly uniform sequencing depth across donors was assumed in presence/absence analyses, although this assumption may not hold. V-gene and J-gene trimming of TCR beta chains was associated with a missense DCLRE1C variant in a later genetic analysis, and the association was replicated in an independent cohort. In a later analysis, the rate of TCR association differed among HLA loci, with DRB1 alleles having the most associated TCRs and HLA-C alleles having the fewest. Only TCR beta chains were sequenced in this cohort, and the absence of alpha or paired-chain data limited detectable features. A further reported finding was that TCR beta sequences accurately predicted the HLA-A and HLA-B alleles for most subjects in the first cohort. A later analysis associated roughly 17,000 TCR beta sequences with specific HLA alleles at a false discovery rate of 0.05. HLA typing was unavailable for some donors at each locus, so association tests used only the typed subset. While some public TCRs were present in many individuals, most TCR sequences turned up only very rarely across donors. Linkage disequilibrium might explain the correlated functional status among segregating V segments, but an unknown experimental factor could not be excluded. In a later analysis, HLA-associated TCR beta chains showed more clonal expansion and lower generation probabilities than non-associated chains that were equally common. CMV serostatus was the only immune exposure information available for the cohort. According to the authors, the approach could potentially be generalized to other disease states and immunological phenotypes. The earlier analysis of approximately 560 of the donors excluded over 15 rarely observed V segments, including chromosome 9 orphons, because counts were too low. A later analysis found that most CMV-associated TCR beta chains appeared HLA-restricted, with HLA associations seemingly driven largely by CMV exposure. Some IMGT-functional V segments, including TRBV6-2 and TRBV6-3, could not be distinguished by the 87-base-pair reads and were therefore excluded. When HLA alleles, especially DR and DQ, strongly co-occurred, TCR associations were difficult to assign to individual alleles. An earlier analysis of 450 to 750 of the donors showed that most TCR beta V segments appeared in productive rearrangements either about 87% or about 30% of the time, which broadly matched IMGT annotations. A later analysis reported that several top co-occurrence clusters appeared linked to parvovirus B19, influenza, CMV and Epstein-Barr virus. The classifier was reported to diagnose cytomegalovirus status with high specificity and sensitivity in both the original and validation cohorts. A later genetic analysis reported fewer N-insertions in productive TCRs among donors in an Asian-associated ancestry cluster than the roughly 620-donor mean. A group of highly shared sequence variants was considered likely to be a technical artifact of the sequencing pipeline. A few of the identified cytomegalovirus-associated TCR beta chains were confirmed in vitro to be specific for cytomegalovirus antigens. A total of about 150 TCR beta chains were listed by the study as associated with cytomegalovirus.

The cohort was made up of 666 healthy bone marrow donors. Cohort members were all nominally healthy when sampled, although unrecorded immune exposures were likely present. The donor was CMV seronegative and belonged to the group of 352 seronegative cohort members. A peripheral blood sample was collected from each donor, and TCR beta sequencing was performed on peripheral blood mononuclear cells. The Qiagen DNeasy Blood Extraction Kit was used to extract genomic DNA from the blood cell samples. V sheds 8 bases and J sheds 0 bases, leaving 2 bases between their ends. The germline V gene encodes CDR1 LNHNV and CDR2 YYDKDF (reference sequence). Including the terminal cysteine and phenylalanine, the CDR3 comprises 11 residues. Only CDR3 DNA remains: 33 bases, in frame from the first base. Remarks on this clone: What antigen it recognizes has not been identified. The record has no base qualities; no much larger clone is one base away.

Library construction relied on the immunoSEQ multiplex PCR assay. For the multiplex PCR, a mixture combining 60 forward primers for TCR Vbeta segments and 13 reverse primers for TCR Jbeta segments was used. A multiplex PCR assay on genomic DNA amplified the CDR3 region of rearranged TCR beta genes. On the Illumina HiSeq System, the amplified TCR beta libraries were sequenced as 87-base-pair reads. On the authors' methods: In a later analysis, roughly 80 million unique TCR beta chains were counted across the approximately 640 repertoires, and roughly 10 million of these chains were shared by at least two donors. To remove PCR and sequencing errors, raw reads were error-corrected and collapsed into unique sequences using a nearest-neighbor algorithm that merged closely related sequences. V, D and J gene segments were assigned by aligning CDR3 sequences to IMGT reference sequences. Each retained sequence needed at least a six-nucleotide match to both a V gene segment and a J gene segment. Rearrangements were called productive when the CDR3 lacked stop codons and stayed in frame with V and J; all others were non-productive. Following IMGT convention, CDR3 was defined as the stretch from the second conserved V-encoded cysteine up to the conserved J-encoded phenylalanine. In an earlier analysis of approximately 590 of the donors, sequences lacking an unambiguous match to a single V gene segment were excluded. An earlier analysis of some 500 of the donors classified V segments as functional when productive rearrangements were above 56.7% and as segregating when the standard deviation between donors was above 5%. A statistical classification framework was built for diagnosing cytomegalovirus status from the catalog of TCR beta chain sequences. V and J gene assignment, in a later analysis, came from comparing TCR nucleotide sequences with IMGT/GENE-DB human TR gene sequences. Using the TCRdist pipeline, a later analysis assigned CDR3 sequences along with most-parsimonious VDJ recombination scenarios. A later analysis defined each TCR beta chain by its CDR3 amino acid sequence plus V-gene family, and excluded reads lacking a unique V-gene family. In a later analysis, 450 to 600 highly shared, low-generation-probability nucleotide sequences were removed to address suspected cross-contamination and a sequencing artifact. In a later analysis, a clonal expansion index was calculated for each public chain from normalized within-repertoire ranks of inferred template counts. In a later analysis, generation probabilities were computed using a VDJ recombination model fitted to out-of-frame rearrangements, and the results were checked against IGoR. In a later analysis, hypergeometric tests were used to score TCR-TCR, TCR-HLA and TCR-CMV co-occurrence, with a repertoire-size bias correction applied to TCR pairs. In a later analysis, false discovery rates were estimated by permuting HLA or CMV assignments 20 times. In a later analysis, co-occurring TCRs were grouped with DBSCAN, and TCRdist sequence similarity was added when clustering was performed within HLA-allele-positive subsets. Repertoires with fewer than 30,000 or more than 120,000 public chains were left out of co-occurrence clustering, as were a handful of repertoires with anomalous nucleotide sharing. TCRdb re-hosts the immuneACCESS table, in-frame sequences only. Its copies lack some clones; in the studies checked, an unresolved V gene accounts for under half of them, and the cause for the rest is not known. The DNA gave D and trimming, while V, J and clone size come from that table. Recorded for this sample are roughly 110,000 clones; 65% to 75% of them occurred a single time. 2.5% to 3.5% of the sample is in the top ten clones.

This receptor was identified in a female donor in good health and CMV-seronegative. Recombination connected TRBV15 to TRBJ1-3; no D gene call is confident. Sequenced sample: PBMCs. CDR3 reads: CATYSGNTIYF. The nucleotide sequence reads as follows: TGTGCCACCTACTCTGGAAACACCATATATTTT. Joined to the reference TRBV15 and TRBJ1-3 proteins, this CDR3 gives the full variable domain: DAMVIQNPRYQVTQFGKPVTLSCSQTLNHNVMYWYQQKSSQAPKLLFHYYDKDFNNEADTPDNFQSRRPNTSFCFLDIRSPGLGDTAMYLCATYSGNTIYFGEGSWLTVV.